Sequencing of this T cell receptor beta chain was carried out in a study of blood T cell repertoires in COVID-19. Libraries were prepared by immunoSEQ multiplex PCR; TCRdb keeps only in-frame clonotypes and omits some of them. The sample yields fewer than 35,000 clones, approximately 90% seen once. This CDR3 is 13 amino acids long. V shed 7 bases and J 7 bases; nucleotides not matched to a gene: 10. Germline V gene data show CDR1 as SGHRS and CDR2 as YFSETQ. The source material was peripheral blood. This TCR came from a woman aged 80 or over with active or convalescent COVID-19. V is TRBV5-1 and J is TRBJ2-5; TRBD1 matches at 7 bases. Written as DNA, the CDR3 is TGCGCCAGCTTCATAAGACAGGGCGGGACCCAGTACTTC. Residues: CASFIRQGGTQYF.